The 30 T cell receptor beta chains presented below share a single source sample, sequenced in a study of identifying expanded T cells in peripheral blood. Here immunoSEQ multiplex PCR was the method, and the copy in TCRdb shows in-frame clones only, minus some. Of 65,000 to 95,000 clones in the sample, approximately 90% were seen once. The material sequenced was blood. The receptors shown here come from a person aged 18-69 years in good health.

The chain has TRBV5-1 and TRBJ1-1; no definite D call. V lost 1 base to trimming and J lost 5 bases, with 6 bases between them. Germline V gives CDR1 SGHRS, CDR2 YFSETQ. CDR3 length equals 12 residues. CDR3 region: CASSLTSTEAFF. CDR3 coding DNA: TGCGCCAGCAGCTTGACATCTACTGAAGCTTTCTTT.

This chain uses TRBV7-6 with TRBJ1-6; D possibly corresponds to TRBD1 (5 bases). The V gene lost 1 base and the J gene lost 8 bases, with 12 bases spanning the gap. This CDR3 has 15 residues. The germline V gene encodes CDR1 SGHVS and CDR2 FNYEAQ. The CDR3 DNA reads TGTGCCAGCAGCTTAGAGGGCAGGGAGGATTCACCCCTCCACTTT. This translates into CASSLEGREDSPLHF.

The sample holds one count of this clone. CDR3 sequence (DNA): TGTGCCAGCACCCAGGGAAGGGGAGGCACTGAAGCTTTCTTT. Protein: CASTQGRGGTEAFF. The chain uses TRBV6-1 and TRBJ1-1; D possibly corresponds to TRBD1 (5 bases). The V end lost 7 bases, the J end lost 4 bases, and 16 bases lay between the germline ends. In germline, CDR1 is MNHNS, CDR2 SASEGT. The length of the CDR3 is 14 residues.

The chain recombines TRBV5-1 with TRBJ1-1; TRBD1 aligns across 9 bases. The V and J ends lost 4 bases and 6 bases, in that order; junction bases with no gene match: 7. The CDR3 runs to 14 residues. Per germline, CDR1 SGHRS and CDR2 YFSETQ. CDR3 sequence reads: CASSLWDRVAEAFF. The CDR3 DNA follows: TGCGCCAGCAGCCTGTGGGACAGGGTGGCTGAAGCTTTCTTT. The full variable domain, completed using reference TRBV5-1 and TRBJ1-1, is KAGVTQTPRYLIKTRGQQVTLSCSPISGHRSVSWYQQTPGQGLQFLFEYFSETQRNKGNFPGRFSGRQFSNSRSEMNVSTLELGDSALYLCASSLWDRVAEAFFGQGTRLTVV.

J is TRBJ2-5 and V is TRBV5-1; 11 bases are a match to TRBD2. The CDR3 sequence is 16 residues long. The germline V gene encodes CDR1 SGHRS and CDR2 YFSETQ. The ends lost 5 bases at V and 2 bases at J; junction bases unmatched: 8. CDR3 nucleotide sequence: TGCGCCAGCAGTTCCGCTGGGACTAGCGGTCAAGAGACCCAGTACTTC. Translated, it gives CASSSAGTSGQETQYF.

The chain uses TRBV5-1 and TRBJ2-3, with D unresolved. The V end lost 0 bases, the J end lost 5 bases, and 4 bases lay between the germline ends. CDR1 SGHRS and CDR2 YFSETQ come from the germline V gene. The CDR3 is 12 amino acids. This CDR3 reads CASSLVGDTQYF. CDR3 DNA: TGCGCCAGCAGCTTGGTGGGAGATACGCAGTATTTT.

This clone was counted a single time. The V and J genes are TRBV7-8 and TRBJ1-1, with unresolved D. The CDR3 runs 14 residues. V lost 1 base and J 2 bases, leaving 8 bases between the germline ends. Germline assignment: CDR1 SGHVS and CDR2 FQNEAQ. The CDR3 bases are TGTGCCAGCAGCTTAGTGGGCAGAAACACTGAAGCTTTCTTT. Protein product: CASSLVGRNTEAFF.

The CDR3 reads CAWRPRGTGVRGQYF. The DNA of the CDR3 is TGTGCCTGGAGACCACGAGGGACAGGGGTGAGGGGGCAGTACTTC. The J gene is TRBJ2-7, the V gene TRBV30, with 10 bases lining up with TRBD1. CDR1 and CDR2 (germline): GTSNPN, SVGIG (reference sequence). The CDR3 extends over 15 amino acids. Trimming removed 3 bases from V and 9 bases from J; junction bases left unmatched: 14.

CDR3 amino acids: CASSEPHHVIGLFF. The CDR3 DNA follows: TGTGCCAGCAGTGAACCCCACCATGTAATCGGGCTGTTTTTT. This chain uses TRBV6-1 with TRBJ1-4; D gene ambiguous. V was pared by 2 bases and J by 14 bases, with 18 bases between. This CDR3 has 14 amino acids. Germline CDR1 is MNHNS and CDR2 is SASEGT.

The J gene is TRBJ1-2, the V gene TRBV11-2; D not certain. V shed 3 bases and J shed 0 bases, with 5 bases lying between them. Germline V gives CDR1 SGHAT, CDR2 FQNNGV. This CDR3 has 13 residues. The CDR3, as DNA: TGTGCCAGCAGCTTTGACGCTAACTATGGCTACACCTTC. Protein: CASSFDANYGYTF.

In nucleotides, the CDR3 is TGTGCCAGCAGTTTTGGACTCGGGAGCTATGGCTACACCTTC. It translates to CASSFGLGSYGYTF. The V gene is TRBV25-1, the J gene TRBJ1-2; D remains ambiguous. V lost 5 bases and J lost 4, with 14 bases in between. Germline CDR1 reads MGHDK; CDR2 reads SYGVNS. The CDR3 spans 14 residues.

The gene calls are TRBV11-3 and TRBJ2-1; the D call may be TRBD1 or TRBD2 (5 bases each). Germline assignment: CDR1 SGHNT and CDR2 YENEEA. V lost 7 bases, J lost 8 bases, and 15 bases lay in between. The CDR3 contains 13 residues. In nucleotides, the CDR3 is TGTGCCAGCAAGGGGCGGGCCGGCCATGAGCAGTTCTTC. Protein product: CASKGRAGHEQFF.

V usage is TRBV7-8 and J usage is TRBJ2-3, with TRBD1 matching 7 bases. This CDR3 contains 16 residues. Germline CDR1 is SGHVS and CDR2 is FQNEAQ. Unmatched junction bases numbered 12, after V lost 3 bases and J lost 6 bases. CDR3 DNA: TGTGCCAGCAGCTTCCGGGACAGCGCTTATGAGGATACGCAGTATTTT. This translates into CASSFRDSAYEDTQYF.

This clone was counted only a few times. The chain carries TRBV6-5 and TRBJ1-5; D might be TRBD1 (5 bases). Trimming pared 0 bases from V and 6 bases from J, leaving 12 bases between. Germline V lookup: CDR1 MNHEY, CDR2 SVGAGI. CDR3 length equals 15 residues. The CDR3 protein is CASSYSSQGGQPQHF. In DNA form, the CDR3 reads TGTGCCAGCAGTTACTCGAGTCAGGGAGGTCAGCCCCAGCATTTT.

The chain joins TRBV19 to TRBJ1-4; 8 positions match TRBD1. This CDR3 region has 14 residues. Germline lookup yields CDR1 LNHDA and CDR2 SQIVND (reference sequence). J was trimmed by 7 bases and V by 7 bases; bases with no gene match: 8. This chain's CDR3 is CASNPDRAIEKLFF. CDR3 DNA sequence: TGTGCCAGTAACCCGGACAGGGCGATTGAAAAACTGTTTTTT.

This sequence joins TRBV6-6 and TRBJ2-2, with D possibly matching TRBD2 (6 bases). Germline CDR1 reads MNHNY; CDR2 reads SVGAGI (reference sequence). Trimming removed 2 bases from V and 3 bases from J, with 10 bases in between. CDR3 length: 15 residues. The CDR3 here is CASSYTGLDTGELFF. The CDR3 nucleotides read TGTGCCAGCAGTTACACGGGACTCGACACCGGGGAGCTGTTTTTT.

This rearrangement joins TRBV5-1 to TRBJ1-2; no clear D. The V end lost 5 bases, the J end lost 12 bases, and 17 bases lay between the germline ends. The germline V gene has CDR1 SGHRS and CDR2 YFSETQ. This CDR3 region has 12 residues. The CDR3 DNA is TGCGCCAGCAGGAAGGACTTCTATGGGGACACCTTC. Protein product: CASRKDFYGDTF. The variable domain in full, completed from reference TRBV5-1 and TRBJ1-2, reads KAGVTQTPRYLIKTRGQQVTLSCSPISGHRSVSWYQQTPGQGLQFLFEYFSETQRNKGNFPGRFSGRQFSNSRSEMNVSTLELGDSALYLCASRKDFYGDTFGSGTRLTVV.

The genes are TRBV11-2 and TRBJ1-2; unclear D gene. The V end was cut by 0 bases, the J end by 3 bases, with 11 bases between. CDR3 size: 15 residues. Germline CDR1 reads SGHAT; CDR2 reads FQNNGV. In nucleotides, the CDR3 is TGTGCCAGCAGCTTAGATCTAGGGATTTACTATGGCTACACCTTC. Amino acids: CASSLDLGIYYGYTF. Based on the CDR3 plus reference TRBV11-2 and TRBJ1-2, the full variable domain is EAGVAQSPRYKIIEKRQSVAFWCNPISGHATLYWYQQILGQGPKLLIQFQNNGVVDDSQLPKDRFSAERLKGVDSTLKIQPAKLEDSAVYLCASSLDLGIYYGYTFGSGTRLTVV.

This rearrangement joins TRBV4-1 to TRBJ1-1; D is perhaps TRBD1 (5 bases). Germline loops: CDR1 MGHRA, CDR2 YSYEKL. The CDR3 totals 14 residues. With 5 bases removed from V and 6 bases from J, the gap between germline ends came to 16 bases. The chain's CDR3 is CASSDSKWGSEAFF. CDR3 DNA sequence: TGCGCCAGCAGCGACAGCAAATGGGGTTCTGAAGCTTTCTTT.

The chain uses TRBV9 and TRBJ1-1; tentative D call: TRBD1 (5 bases). Trimming took off 3 bases at V and 4 bases at J, with 13 bases between the two ends. Germline loops: CDR1 SGDLS, CDR2 YYNGEE. The CDR3 consists of 14 residues. The CDR3 DNA sequence: TGTGCCAGCAGCGCCAGGGTCGCGGTCACTGAAGCTTTCTTT. The encoded protein is CASSARVAVTEAFF. Full variable domain (outside the CDR3, taken from reference TRBV9 and TRBJ1-1): DSGVTQTPKHLITATGQRVTLRCSPRSGDLSVYWYQQSLDQGLQFLIQYYNGEERAKGNILERFSAQQFPDLHSELNLSSLELGDSALYFCASSARVAVTEAFFGQGTRLTVV.

This rearrangement joins TRBV11-3 to TRBJ2-3, with 12 bases fitting TRBD2. Germline V lookup: CDR1 SGHNT, CDR2 YENEEA. The length of the CDR3 is 16 residues. The trim removed 4 bases at V and 0 bases at J, leaving 2 bases unmatched. In nucleotides, the CDR3 is TGTGCCAGCAGCTCCGGACTAGCGGGGAGCACAGATACGCAGTATTTT. Protein product: CASSSGLAGSTDTQYF.

The CDR3, as DNA: TGCAGCGTTGGTCGGGGCCGTACGTCCTACGAGCAGTACTTC. The encoded protein is CSVGRGRTSYEQYF. The J gene is TRBJ2-7, the V gene TRBV29-1; D may match TRBD1 or TRBD2 (5 bases each). The CDR3 is 14 residues long. Germline values: CDR1 SQVTM, CDR2 ANQGSEA. Trimming left V 4 bases short and J 1 base short, with 14 bases between.

V and J are TRBV7-8 and TRBJ1-3; D possibly corresponds to TRBD1 (6 bases). Germline V gives CDR1 SGHVS, CDR2 FQNEAQ. The CDR3 sequence is 18 residues long. The V end was cut by 0 bases, the J end by 0 bases, with 15 bases between. Here the CDR3 reads CASSLAGQGLSSGNTIYF. CDR3 nucleotides: TGTGCCAGCAGCTTAGCCGGTCAGGGGCTCTCCTCTGGAAACACCATATATTTT.

The J gene is TRBJ1-1, the V gene TRBV19; D possibly corresponds to TRBD1 (6 bases). Trimming removed 4 bases from V and 1 base from J, with 10 bases in between. This CDR3 has 14 residues. Per the germline V gene, CDR1 is LNHDA and CDR2 is SQIVND (reference sequence). This CDR3 is CASSTRTENTEAFF. CDR3 DNA sequence: TGTGCCAGTAGTACTAGGACAGAGAACACTGAAGCTTTCTTT.

The chain employs TRBV6-5 and TRBJ2-7; D is perhaps TRBD2 (5 bases). Trimming removed 3 bases at V and 1 base at J, with 13 bases between. CDR1 and CDR2 (germline): MNHEY, SVGAGI. The CDR3 is 15 amino acids. CDR3 amino acids: CASSYAGELSYEQYF. DNA for the CDR3: TGTGCCAGCAGTTATGCCGGGGAACTGTCCTACGAGCAGTACTTC.

The V call is TRBV7-9, the J call TRBJ2-7; 11 bases fit TRBD2. CDR3 length equals 17 residues. Trimming at V came to 2 bases and at J to 2 bases, leaving 8 bases not matched to a gene. Germline V lookup: CDR1 SEHNR, CDR2 FQNEAQ (reference sequence). CDR3 sequence (DNA): TGTGCCAGCAGCTTACTCCGGAGTAGCGGGGGGGCCTACGAGCAGTACTTC. It encodes CASSLLRSSGGAYEQYF.

The V and J genes are TRBV30 and TRBJ2-3, with a weak D call TRBD1 (5 bases). This CDR3 spans 15 amino acids. Germline V gene sequence: CDR1 GTSNPN, CDR2 SVGIG (reference sequence). Trimming removed 0 bases at V and 0 bases at J, with 10 bases between. CDR3: CAWSVYGASTDTQYF. CDR3 coding DNA: TGTGCCTGGAGTGTATATGGGGCTAGCACAGATACGCAGTATTTT.

The genes are TRBV4-1 and TRBJ2-1, with 14 bases fitting TRBD2. Germline CDR1 and CDR2: MGHRA and YSYEKL. The CDR3 loop spans 16 amino acids. Unmatched junction bases numbered 9, after V lost 4 bases and J lost 10 bases. The CDR3: CASSLEGLAGVGEQFF. CDR3 nucleotide sequence: TGCGCCAGCAGCCTAGAGGGACTAGCGGGAGTGGGGGAGCAGTTCTTC.

The chain combines TRBV7-9 with TRBJ1-1, with D possibly TRBD1 on 6 matching bases. CDR3 length: 15 residues. V was cut by 5 bases and J by 2 bases, with 15 bases left in between. From germline, CDR1 is SEHNR and CDR2 FQNEAQ (reference sequence). The CDR3 region has the DNA TGTGCCAGCAGCCCTGGACAGTTAGGAAACACTGAAGCTTTCTTT. Translated, it gives CASSPGQLGNTEAFF.

The chain joins TRBV5-1 to TRBJ2-3; weak D call: TRBD1 (6 bases). This CDR3 is built from 14 residues. CDR1 is SGHRS, CDR2 YFSETQ, per germline. Trimming stripped 3 bases from V and 0 bases from J, with 8 bases between. CDR3 loop: CASSSGQSTDTQYF. In DNA, the CDR3 is TGCGCCAGCAGCTCCGGACAGAGCACAGATACGCAGTATTTT.